These 22 T cell receptor beta chains were all obtained from the same sample, sequenced in a study of regulatory T cells in long-lasting Graves disease. Combining iRepertoire HTBI primers with Arm-PCR of CDR3 regions, the authors built TCR beta libraries. MiXCR, run by TCRdb on the multiplex PCR reads, gives a single entry per CDR3 protein. In the table there are under 500,000 distinct CDR3 sequences, roughly 15% of which are singletons. Indicated time point: newly diagnosed GD, antithyroid drugs for less than 3 months. PBMCs were the source of the RNA used for TCR sequencing. This same sample was also part of a study on T cells in Graves' hyperthyroidism and ophthalmopathy.

Sequences were derived from peripheral blood mononuclear cells (PBMCs), sampled at new diagnosis, from a patient treated with antithyroid drugs. The receptors here all came from a woman aged 25 to 39 with Graves disease.

This clonotype was counted a few times. The V and J genes are TRBV4-1 and TRBJ1-2, with D possibly TRBD1 on 6 matching bases. This CDR3 comprises 16 residues. V was clipped by 3 bases and J by 0 bases, with 14 bases between them. From germline, CDR1 is MGHRA and CDR2 YSYEKL. In DNA form, the CDR3 reads TGCGCCAGCAGCCATGGTCGGACAGTAGCTAACTATGGCTACACCTTC. Translating gives CASSHGRTVANYGYTF.

The chain combines TRBV24-1 with TRBJ2-1; 10 nucleotides match TRBD2. The CDR3 runs 16 residues. The germline V gene has CDR1 KGHDR and CDR2 SFDVKD. Losses at the gene ends were 1 base for V and 7 bases for J; bases not matched to a gene: 6. Here the CDR3 reads CATSDFSGRAGNEQFF. The CDR3 bases are TGTGCCACCAGTGATTTCAGCGGGAGGGCCGGGAATGAGCAGTTCTTC.

This clonotype was recorded many times. V is TRBV20-1 and J is TRBJ2-1, with D perhaps TRBD2 (5 bases). The CDR3 runs to 10 residues. Germline CDR1 reads DFQATT; CDR2 reads SNEGSKA (reference sequence). The V end lost 6 bases, the J end lost 9 bases, and 9 bases lay between the germline ends. In DNA, the CDR3 is TGCAGTGCCCAGCGGACTGAGCAGTTCTTC. Translating it yields CSAQRTEQFF.

This clonotype has only a few counts. This chain links TRBV5-8 with TRBJ2-7; 12 nucleotides agree with TRBD2. This CDR3 is built from 19 residues. Germline CDR1 reads SGHTS; CDR2 reads YDEGEE. Trimming at V came to 3 bases and at J to 0 bases, leaving 13 bases not matched to a gene. The CDR3 is CASSSGLAGFRPDSYEQYF. For the CDR3, the DNA is TGTGCCAGCAGCTCCGGACTAGCGGGATTCCGCCCCGACTCCTACGAGCAGTACTTC.

This clonotype was picked up one time. A much bigger clone sits one base away, suggesting this may be a read error. The rearrangement joins TRBV11-3 to TRBJ1-5, with D possibly being TRBD1 (6 bases). The germline V gene encodes CDR1 SGHNT and CDR2 YENEEA. V shed 1 base and J shed 4 bases, with 11 bases lying between them. CDR3 length: 15 amino acids. In nucleotides, the CDR3 is TGTGCCAGCAGCTTAGGGGGGACAAGGAATCAGCCCCAGCATTTT. It encodes CASSLGGTRNQPQHF.

This clonotype was picked up many times. The chain joins TRBV7-2 to TRBJ2-3; 9 bases are a match to TRBD2. Germline CDR1 is SGHTA and CDR2 is FQGNSA. The V segment lost 3 bases and the J segment 3 bases; nucleotides outside the gene matches: 4. The CDR3 is made up of 15 amino acids. The CDR3 region has the DNA TGTGCCAGCAGCTTTAGCGGGAGCCTAACAGATACGCAGTATTTT. It specifies CASSFSGSLTDTQYF.

This clonotype came up a few times. The CDR3 end shows no conserved phenylalanine or tryptophan, and so a read error is likely. The chain links TRBV28 to TRBJ1-2, with D uncertain. The V end lost 1 base, the J end lost 3 bases, and 3 bases lay between the germline ends. The CDR3 sequence is 12 residues long. Germline V CDR1 and CDR2: MDHEN, SYDVKM. The CDR3 sequence is CASSLSDYGYTI. CDR3 sequence (DNA): TGTGCCAGCAGTTTATCGGACTATGGCTACACCATC.

The sample holds many counts of this clonotype. The V call is TRBV29-1, the J call TRBJ1-1, with D maybe TRBD1 (5 bases). The V end was cut by 1 base, the J end by 12 bases, with 15 bases between. The CDR3 consists of 12 residues. Germline loops: CDR1 SQVTM, CDR2 ANQGSEA. The CDR3 loop is CSVEGGQKGTFF. In DNA form, the CDR3 reads TGCAGCGTTGAAGGGGGCCAGAAGGGAACTTTCTTT.

In this sample, this clonotype turned up a few times. The V and J genes are TRBV27 and TRBJ2-6, with D maybe TRBD1 (5 bases). The CDR3 length is 17 residues. The ends were cut back, 4 bases at V and 1 base at J, with 14 bases in the middle. Germline values: CDR1 MNHEY, CDR2 SMNVEV (reference sequence). This CDR3 is CASSSYLHRSGANVLTF. CDR3 in DNA: TGTGCCAGCAGTTCGTACCTACACAGGTCTGGGGCCAACGTCCTGACTTTC.

About this clonotype: This sequence may be a read error, since a much larger clone differs from it by one base. The chain combines TRBV10-1 with TRBJ1-1; D may be TRBD1 (5 bases). The CDR3 runs 13 residues. The V end was cut by 10 bases, the J end by 3 bases, with 15 bases between. Germline assignment: CDR1 WNHNN and CDR2 SYGVQD (reference sequence). This CDR3 is CATSRRGYTEAFF. The CDR3 nucleotides are TGCGCCACCTCTAGACGGGGCTACACTGAAGCTTTCTTT.

Note on this clonotype: A single base separates this from a much larger clone, so it may be a read error. The rearrangement uses TRBV7-9 and TRBJ1-2, with TRBD1 identical over 8 bases. V shed 5 bases, J shed 7 bases, and the junction held 6 bases outside the gene matches. The CDR3 runs to 13 residues. CDR1 SEHNR and CDR2 FQNEAQ come from the germline V gene (reference sequence). Written as DNA, the CDR3 is TGTGCCAGCAGCATGGACAGGGACAGTGGCTACACCTTC. Protein product: CASSMDRDSGYTF.

The CDR3 bases are TGTGCCATCAGTGAGTCGAAAGGGGGGGACAATCAGCCCCAGCATTTT. Translated, it gives CAISESKGGDNQPQHF. The chain joins TRBV10-3 to TRBJ1-5, with D perhaps matching TRBD1 (6 bases). Trimming took off 0 bases at V and 3 bases at J, with 12 bases between the two ends. The CDR3 totals 16 residues. CDR1 is ENHRY, CDR2 SYGVKD, per germline.

This clonotype was counted many times. The chain combines TRBV30 with TRBJ2-3; TRBD2 might be the D (5 bases). This CDR3 is 14 amino acids long. CDR1 is GTSNPN and CDR2 is SVGIG in the germline V gene (reference sequence). V was shortened by 5 bases and J by 0 bases, with 12 bases between the two germline ends. The CDR3 protein is CAWSLSGSTDTQYF. The CDR3, as DNA: TGTGCCTGGTCCCTGTCGGGGAGCACAGATACGCAGTATTTT.

In this sample, this clonotype turned up many times. This rearrangement joins TRBV20-1 to TRBJ2-7; 8 positions match TRBD2. Per germline, CDR1 DFQATT and CDR2 SNEGSKA (reference sequence). After removal of 0 bases from V and 2 bases from J, the junction contained 12 bases not matched to a gene. This CDR3 spans 17 amino acids. The CDR3 DNA sequence: TGCAGTGCTAGAGATCAAGCGGGAGAGAATCCCGCCTACGAGCAGTACTTC. The encoded protein is CSARDQAGENPAYEQYF.

Remarks on this clonotype: A much larger clonotype is one base distant, so this may be a read error. This chain links TRBV28 with TRBJ2-1, with D possibly TRBD1 on 6 matching bases. The germline V gene has CDR1 MDHEN and CDR2 SYDVKM. V lost 5 bases and J lost 8, with 16 bases in between. The CDR3 extends over 14 amino acids. Here the CDR3 DNA reads TGTGCCAGCAGTCCACAGGGTAGGTCGGATGAGCAGTTCTTC. Its protein is CASSPQGRSDEQFF.

Only a few counts were recorded for this clonotype. The V and J genes are TRBV7-9 and TRBJ2-1, with D possibly being TRBD1 or TRBD2 (5 bases each). The germline CDR1 and CDR2 sequences are SEHNR and FQNEAQ (reference sequence). The CDR3 covers 13 residues. Trimming took 5 bases from V and 3 from J, leaving 8 bases between them. The CDR3 coding sequence is TGTGCCAGCAGCCGGGACCACTACAATGAGCAGTTCTTC. This gives the protein CASSRDHYNEQFF.

This clonotype was recorded at least ten times. The chain recombines TRBV12-3 or TRBV12-4 with TRBJ2-3; D may be TRBD1 (6 bases). Deletions cut 4 bases from V and 0 bases from J, with 23 bases between. CDR3 length: 19 amino acids. This CDR3 is CASSSGTIFDLPSTDTQYF. In DNA form, the CDR3 reads TGTGCCAGCAGTTCCGGGACAATTTTTGATTTGCCAAGCACAGATACGCAGTATTTT.

At least ten counts were recorded for this clonotype. The junction departs from the called germline gene at one end, perhaps through a read error. This chain connects TRBV14 to TRBJ2-2; D possibly uses TRBD1 or TRBD2 (6 bases each). Germline V gene lookup returns CDR1 SGHDN and CDR2 FVKESK. The CDR3 runs to 13 residues. CDR3 loop: CASSQRGAGELFF. The DNA of the CDR3 is TGCGCCAGCAGCCAAAGGGGGGCCGGGGAGCTGTTTTTT.

This clonotype was found once. The chain combines TRBV7-2 with TRBJ2-1; D not resolved. V gave up 8 bases and J gave up 1 base, with 12 bases separating them. The germline V gene encodes CDR1 SGHTA and CDR2 FQGNSA. The CDR3 sequence is 14 residues long. DNA for the CDR3: TGTGCCAGCGCCCCGACTGTTTCCTACAATGAGCAGTTCTTC. Amino acid sequence: CASAPTVSYNEQFF.

With respect to this clonotype: A far more abundant clone sits one base away, making this likely a read error. This chain links TRBV2 with TRBJ2-7; 10 positions match TRBD1. Germline V gene sequence: CDR1 SNHLY, CDR2 FYNNEI. CDR3 length: 13 amino acids. Unmatched junction bases numbered 6, after V lost 6 bases and J lost 7 bases. The CDR3 region is CASRGTGVGEQYF. Here the CDR3 DNA reads TGTGCCAGCAGGGGGACAGGGGTCGGTGAGCAGTACTTC.

This clonotype was seen repeatedly, ten times or more. The chain carries TRBV7-9 and TRBJ2-7; D remains unclear. The V gene's germline CDR1 is SEHNR and CDR2 FQNEAQ (reference sequence). The V end lost 5 bases, the J end lost 3 bases, and 17 bases lay between the germline ends. This CDR3 region has 15 residues. In DNA, the CDR3 is TGTGCCAGCAGCCCCGGGTTGTGGCAGCACTACGAGCAGTACTTC. It is translated as CASSPGLWQHYEQYF.

This clonotype was counted many times. The chain is built from TRBV18 and TRBJ1-5; no clear D gene. Germline CDR1 KGHSH, CDR2 LQKENI. V shed 5 bases and J shed 2 bases, with 13 bases lying between them. The CDR3 consists of 15 residues. The CDR3 loop reads CASSEQRQGNQPQHF. In nucleotides, the CDR3 is TGTGCCAGCTCAGAACAGCGGCAAGGCAATCAGCCCCAGCATTTT. Combining the CDR3 with reference TRBV18 and TRBJ1-5 gives the whole variable domain NAGVMQNPRHLVRRRGQEARLRCSPMKGHSHVYWYRQLPEEGLKFMVYLQKENIIDESGMPKERFSAEFPKEGPSILRIQQVVRGDSAAYFCASSEQRQGNQPQHFGDGTRLSIL.